This T cell receptor (beta chain) emerged from a study of T cell responses to AZD1222 COVID-19 vaccine. CDR1 and CDR2 from the germline V gene are SGDLS and YYNGEE. V lost 2 bases to trimming and J lost 7 bases; unmatched junction nucleotides: 9. CDR3 length: 16 residues. The data were produced by immunoSEQ multiplex PCR, yet TCRdb's version contains in-frame clones alone and is incomplete. Here the sample spans about 97,000 clones, 70% to 90% being singletons. The chain carries TRBV9 and TRBJ2-1; TRBD1 matches at 10 bases. The sample here was peripheral blood, taken on day 0 of AZD1222 vaccination. The receptor was isolated from an adult in good health. CDR3 amino acids: CASSVMGTGAQNEQFF. CDR3 in DNA: TGTGCCAGCAGCGTTATGGGGACAGGGGCCCAAAATGAGCAGTTCTTC.